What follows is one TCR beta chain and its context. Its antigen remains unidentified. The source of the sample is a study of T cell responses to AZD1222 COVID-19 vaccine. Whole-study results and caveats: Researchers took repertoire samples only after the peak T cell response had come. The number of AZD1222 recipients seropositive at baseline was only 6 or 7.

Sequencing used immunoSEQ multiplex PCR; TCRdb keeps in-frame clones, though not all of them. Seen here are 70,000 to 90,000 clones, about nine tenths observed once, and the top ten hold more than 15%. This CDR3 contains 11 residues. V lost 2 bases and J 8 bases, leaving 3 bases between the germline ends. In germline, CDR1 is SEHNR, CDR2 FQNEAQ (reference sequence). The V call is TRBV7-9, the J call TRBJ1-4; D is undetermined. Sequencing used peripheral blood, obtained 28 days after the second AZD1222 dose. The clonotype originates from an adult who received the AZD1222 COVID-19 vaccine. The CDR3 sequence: CASSLYEKLFF. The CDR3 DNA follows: TGTGCCAGCAGCTTATACGAAAAACTGTTTTTT.